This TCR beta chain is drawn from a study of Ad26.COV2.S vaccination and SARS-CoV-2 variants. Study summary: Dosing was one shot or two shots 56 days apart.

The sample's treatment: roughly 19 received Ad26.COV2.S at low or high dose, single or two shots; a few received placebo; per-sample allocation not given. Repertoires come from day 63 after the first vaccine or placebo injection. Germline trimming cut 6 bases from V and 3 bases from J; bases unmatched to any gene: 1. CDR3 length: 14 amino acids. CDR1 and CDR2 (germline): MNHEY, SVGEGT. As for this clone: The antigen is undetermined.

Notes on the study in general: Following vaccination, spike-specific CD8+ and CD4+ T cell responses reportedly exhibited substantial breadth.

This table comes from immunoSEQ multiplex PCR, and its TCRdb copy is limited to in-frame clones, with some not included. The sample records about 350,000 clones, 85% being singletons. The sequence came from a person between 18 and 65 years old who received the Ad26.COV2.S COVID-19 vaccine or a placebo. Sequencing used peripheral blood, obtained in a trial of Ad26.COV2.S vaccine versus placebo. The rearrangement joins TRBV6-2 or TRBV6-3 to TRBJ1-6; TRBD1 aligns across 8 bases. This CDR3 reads CASSDRGYNSPLHF. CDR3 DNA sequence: TGTGCCAGCAGCGACAGGGGCTATAATTCACCCCTCCACTTT.